The source of this T cell receptor beta chain is a study of blood T cell repertoires in COVID-19. Overall study context: Italy, Spain and the United States were the sources of the convalescent and acute COVID-19 samples.

In the original analysis: Estimates of nucleated cell counts were drawn from the amplification of reference gene primers. Sequencing was performed with immunoSEQ multiplex PCR; in TCRdb, only in-frame clones are kept and a portion is missing. The V and J calls and clone size come from that table; D and trimming were worked out from the DNA. The sample contains some 150,000 clones, about 80% of which appear only once. V lost 8 bases, J lost 4 bases, and 5 bases stayed unmatched. The CDR3 has 13 amino acids. CDR1 and CDR2 from the germline V gene are SGHTA and FQGTGA. The sample holds one count of this clone.

The sequence derives from a woman aged 55-70 years with COVID-19, enrolled during active disease. Sequencing input: peripheral blood. V gene TRBV7-3 combines with J gene TRBJ1-2; 9 positions match TRBD1. The DNA for the CDR3 is TGTGCCAGCGGCCGGGACAGGGCCTATGGCTACACCTTC. Translation: CASGRDRAYGYTF.